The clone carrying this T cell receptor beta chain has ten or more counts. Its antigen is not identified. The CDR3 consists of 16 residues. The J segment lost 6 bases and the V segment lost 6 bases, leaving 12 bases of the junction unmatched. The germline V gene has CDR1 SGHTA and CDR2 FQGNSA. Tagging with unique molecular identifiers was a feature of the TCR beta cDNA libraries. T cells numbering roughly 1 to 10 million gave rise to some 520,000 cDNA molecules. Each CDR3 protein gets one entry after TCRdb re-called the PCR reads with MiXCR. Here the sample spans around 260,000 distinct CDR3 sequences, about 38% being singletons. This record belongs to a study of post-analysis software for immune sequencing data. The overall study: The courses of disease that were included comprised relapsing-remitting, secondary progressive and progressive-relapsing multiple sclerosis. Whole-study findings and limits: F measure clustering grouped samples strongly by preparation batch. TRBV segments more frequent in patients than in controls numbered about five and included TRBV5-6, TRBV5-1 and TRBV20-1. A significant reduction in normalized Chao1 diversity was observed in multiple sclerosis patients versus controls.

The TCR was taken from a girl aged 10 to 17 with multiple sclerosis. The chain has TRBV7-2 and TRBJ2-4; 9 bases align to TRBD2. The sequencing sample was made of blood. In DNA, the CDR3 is TGTGCCAGCAGTCCATCCGGCGGGGGGGCCCTAAACATTCAGTACTTC. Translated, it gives CASSPSGGGALNIQYF.